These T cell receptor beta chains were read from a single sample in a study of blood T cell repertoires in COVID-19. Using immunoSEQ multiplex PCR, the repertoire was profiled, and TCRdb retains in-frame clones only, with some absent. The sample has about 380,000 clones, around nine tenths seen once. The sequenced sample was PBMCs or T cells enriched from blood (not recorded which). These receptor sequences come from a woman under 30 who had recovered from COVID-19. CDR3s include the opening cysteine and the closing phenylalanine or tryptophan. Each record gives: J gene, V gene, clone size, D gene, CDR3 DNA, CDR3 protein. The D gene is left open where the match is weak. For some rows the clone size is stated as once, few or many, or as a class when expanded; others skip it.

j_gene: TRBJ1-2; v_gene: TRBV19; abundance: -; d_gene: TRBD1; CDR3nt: TGTGCCAGTAGTATCTCGTTGACAGGGGGCGCGAGTTACTATGGCTACACCTTC; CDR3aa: CASSISLTGGASYYGYTF
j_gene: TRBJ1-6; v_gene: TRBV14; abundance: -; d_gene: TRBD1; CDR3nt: TGTGCCAGCAGGGCTTGGGACAGAAATTCACCCCTCCACTTT; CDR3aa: CASRAWDRNSPLHF
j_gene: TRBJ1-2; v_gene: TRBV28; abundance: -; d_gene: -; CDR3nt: TGTGCCAGCAGCTTACAGGGCCGTGGCTACACCTTC; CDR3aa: CASSLQGRGYTF
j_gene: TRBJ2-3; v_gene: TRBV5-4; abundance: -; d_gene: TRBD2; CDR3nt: TGTGCCAGCAGGAGATACCTCGCTAGCGGGGTCACAGATACGCAGTATTTT; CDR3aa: CASRRYLASGVTDTQYF
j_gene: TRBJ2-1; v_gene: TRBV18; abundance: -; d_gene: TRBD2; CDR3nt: TGTGCCAGCTCACCAGCGGGCGGGGGGGCCTTTGACAATGAGCAGTTCTTC; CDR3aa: CASSPAGGGAFDNEQFF
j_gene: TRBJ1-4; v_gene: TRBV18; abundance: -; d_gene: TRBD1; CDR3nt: TGTGCCAGCTCACCATCCGGACAGGTTACTAATGAAAAACTGTTTTTT; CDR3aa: CASSPSGQVTNEKLFF
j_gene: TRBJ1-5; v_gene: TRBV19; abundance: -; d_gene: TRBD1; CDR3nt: TGTGCCAGTAGTGACAGGGGTCTCACCCAGCATTTT; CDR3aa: CASSDRGLTQHF
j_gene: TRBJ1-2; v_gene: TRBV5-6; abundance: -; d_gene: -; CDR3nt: TGTGCCAGCAGCTTGGTAGCCCAAGGGGGAGGCTACACCTTC; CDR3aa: CASSLVAQGGGYTF
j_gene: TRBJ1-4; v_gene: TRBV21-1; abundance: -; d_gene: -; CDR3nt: TGTGCCAGCATACAATTCTGGGACACCTATAATGAAAAACTGTTTTTT; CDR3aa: CASIQFWDTYNEKLFF
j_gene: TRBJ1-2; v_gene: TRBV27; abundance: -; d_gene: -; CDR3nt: TGTGCCAGCAGTTTCAGGGGTAACTATGGCTACACCTTC; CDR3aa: CASSFRGNYGYTF
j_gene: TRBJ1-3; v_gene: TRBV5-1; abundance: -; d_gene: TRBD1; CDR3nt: TGCGCCAGCAGAACGACAGGGGGTCTAGGAAACACCATATATTTT; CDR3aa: CASRTTGGLGNTIYF
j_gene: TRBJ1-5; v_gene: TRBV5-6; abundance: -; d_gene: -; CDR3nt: TGTGCCAGCAGCTTGGGACAGGAAGGCCAGCCCCAGCATTTT; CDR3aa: CASSLGQEGQPQHF
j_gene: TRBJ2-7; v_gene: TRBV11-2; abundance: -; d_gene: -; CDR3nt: TGTGCCAGCAGCTTAGGGGACATTAGCTACGAGCAGTACTTC; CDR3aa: CASSLGDISYEQYF
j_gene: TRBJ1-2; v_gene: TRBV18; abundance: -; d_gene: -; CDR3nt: TGTGCCAGCTCACCACAACCACGGACAGATGGCTACACCTTC; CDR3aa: CASSPQPRTDGYTF
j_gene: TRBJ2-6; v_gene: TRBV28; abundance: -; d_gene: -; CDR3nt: TGTGCCACCCGCTCAGGGCCCTCTGGGGCCAACGTCCTGACTTTC; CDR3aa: CATRSGPSGANVLTF
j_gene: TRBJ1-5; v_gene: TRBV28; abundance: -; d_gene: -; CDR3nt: TGTGCCAGCAGTTCCGGGCCCCAGCATTTT; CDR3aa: CASSSGPQHF
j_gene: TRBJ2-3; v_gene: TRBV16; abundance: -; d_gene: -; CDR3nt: TGTGCCAGCAGCCATCCAGGGGAAAACACAGATACGCAGTATTTT; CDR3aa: CASSHPGENTDTQYF
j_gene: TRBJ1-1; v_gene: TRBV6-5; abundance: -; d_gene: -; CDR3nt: TGTGCCAGCAGTCTCCCTCAAGCGACTGAAGCTTTCTTT; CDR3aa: CASSLPQATEAFF
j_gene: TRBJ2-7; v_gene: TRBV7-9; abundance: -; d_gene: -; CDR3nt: TGTGCCAGCAGCTTAGCGGGGCACCCAGCCGAGCAGTACTTC; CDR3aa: CASSLAGHPAEQYF
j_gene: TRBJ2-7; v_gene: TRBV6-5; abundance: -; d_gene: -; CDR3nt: TGTGCCAGCAGTTACTTCACAGGGCCCTACGAGCAGTACTTC; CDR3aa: CASSYFTGPYEQYF
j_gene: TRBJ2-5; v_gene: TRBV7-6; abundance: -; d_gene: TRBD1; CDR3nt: TGTGCCAGCAGCCGATCTGGGACAGATCAAGAGACCCAGTACTTC; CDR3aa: CASSRSGTDQETQYF
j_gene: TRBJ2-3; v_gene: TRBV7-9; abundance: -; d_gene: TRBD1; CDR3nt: TGTGCCAGCAGCTTAACTTATGAGGGGGCTAGCACAGATACGCAGTATTTT; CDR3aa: CASSLTYEGASTDTQYF
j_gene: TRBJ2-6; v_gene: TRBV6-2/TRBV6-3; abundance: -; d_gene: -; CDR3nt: TGTGCCAGCAGTCCGGACACCGGGGCCAACGTCCTGACTTTC; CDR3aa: CASSPDTGANVLTF
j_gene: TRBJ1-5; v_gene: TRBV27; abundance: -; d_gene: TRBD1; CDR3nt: TGTGCCAGCAGTACTGGGACAGTCAATCAGCCCCAGCATTTT; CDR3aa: CASSTGTVNQPQHF
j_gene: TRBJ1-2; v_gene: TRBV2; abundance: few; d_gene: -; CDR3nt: TGTGCCAGCAGTGATCAGGGAAACTATGGCTACACCTTC; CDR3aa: CASSDQGNYGYTF
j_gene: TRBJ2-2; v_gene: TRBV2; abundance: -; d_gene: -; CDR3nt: TGTGCCAGCAGTGGGACAGAGAACACCGGGGAGCTGTTTTTT; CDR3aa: CASSGTENTGELFF